These 20 T cell receptor beta chains originate from one sample sequenced in a study of technical replicates of blood from a few donors. Produced via immunoSEQ multiplex PCR; TCRdb's table is partial and in-frame only. Altogether over 70,000 clones are present, around 93% being singletons, with the ten largest covering 0.34%. The sequencing input was T cells isolated from PBMCs. These receptors came from a human donor in good health.

The gene calls are TRBV5-4 and TRBJ1-4; no definite D call. Between the trimmed V and J ends, which lost 4 bases and 0 bases, there was a span of 10 bases. This CDR3 spans 15 amino acids. The germline CDR1 and CDR2 sequences are SGHNT and YYREEE (reference sequence). CDR3 coding DNA: TGTGCCAGCAGCACCAGTGTTGCAACTAATGAAAAACTGTTTTTT. Its protein is CASSTSVATNEKLFF.

The chain combines TRBV27 with TRBJ2-2; a weak D match, TRBD2 (5 bases). V was shortened by 8 bases and J by 1 base, with 14 bases between the two germline ends. The germline V gene has CDR1 MNHEY and CDR2 SMNVEV (reference sequence). This CDR3 comprises 15 residues. CDR3 residues: CASGHGVRNTGELFF. The CDR3 region has the DNA TGTGCCAGCGGGCACGGGGTTAGGAACACCGGGGAGCTGTTTTTT.

The chain is built from TRBV19 and TRBJ1-1; D may be TRBD1 (6 bases). Trimming took off 3 bases at V and 1 base at J, with 18 bases between the two ends. This CDR3 has 17 amino acids. Germline assignment: CDR1 LNHDA and CDR2 SQIVND (reference sequence). As DNA, the CDR3 is TGTGCCAGTAGTATTTGGTTCCAGGGGAGGGGGAACACTGAAGCTTTCTTT. Translation: CASSIWFQGRGNTEAFF.

The gene calls are TRBV5-4 and TRBJ1-1; 10 bases agree with TRBD1. The CDR3 runs to 14 residues. V trimming: 4 bases; J trimming: 1 base; junction bases outside the gene matches: 1. CDR1 is SGHNT and CDR2 is YYREEE in the germline V gene (reference sequence). CDR3 in DNA: TGTGCCAGCAGCCGGGACAGGGGGAACACTGAAGCTTTCTTT. It specifies CASSRDRGNTEAFF.

This clone was found a few times. The chain couples TRBV4-1 to TRBJ1-4; weak D call: TRBD1 (5 bases). The length of the CDR3 is 14 residues. With 1 base removed from V and 4 bases from J, the gap between germline ends came to 7 bases. Germline-derived CDR1 and CDR2 are MGHRA and YSYEKL. The CDR3 sequence is CASSQVRVNEKLFF. The CDR3 DNA reads TGCGCCAGCAGCCAAGTCAGGGTTAATGAAAAACTGTTTTTT.

The chain links TRBV18 to TRBJ1-4, with D unclear. The CDR3 is made up of 13 amino acids. Trimming cost V 6 bases and J 5 bases, with 10 bases left between them. Germline CDR1 and CDR2: KGHSH and LQKENI. CDR3 sequence: CASSWELNEKLFF. CDR3 sequence (DNA): TGTGCCAGCTCGTGGGAGTTGAATGAAAAACTGTTTTTT.

The gene calls are TRBV28 and TRBJ2-2, with D unclear. The CDR3 extends over 14 amino acids. The V end was cut by 6 bases, the J end by 1 base, with 9 bases between. Germline V gives CDR1 MDHEN, CDR2 SYDVKM. The CDR3 sequence is CASRYSLNTGELFF. CDR3 DNA: TGTGCCAGCAGATATTCCCTGAACACCGGGGAGCTGTTTTTT.

The rearrangement joins TRBV9 to TRBJ1-5, with TRBD1 matching over 7 bases. Germline-derived CDR1 and CDR2 are SGDLS and YYNGEE. The CDR3 is made up of 12 amino acids. J lost 7 bases, V lost 8 bases, and 6 bases had no gene match. CDR3 residues: CASSGGGQPQHF. CDR3 coding DNA: TGTGCCAGTTCAGGGGGTGGGCAGCCCCAGCATTTT.

The V call is TRBV5-4, the J call TRBJ2-3; D uncertain. Germline V gene lookup returns CDR1 SGHNT and CDR2 YYREEE (reference sequence). The length of the CDR3 is 16 residues. Trimming took off 0 bases at V and 0 bases at J, with 11 bases between the two ends. The CDR3 nucleotides are TGTGCCAGCAGCTTGGACTACACGACTAGCACAGATACGCAGTATTTT. It translates to CASSLDYTTSTDTQYF. The variable domain in full, completed from reference TRBV5-4 and TRBJ2-3, reads ETGVTQSPTHLIKTRGQQVTLRCSSQSGHNTVSWYQQALGQGPQFIFQYYREEENGRGNFPPRFSGLQFPNYSSELNVNALELDDSALYLCASSLDYTTSTDTQYFGPGTRLTVL.

This clone has a single count. The chain couples TRBV30 to TRBJ2-7, with D perhaps TRBD1 (6 bases). CDR1 and CDR2 (germline): GTSNPN, SVGIG (reference sequence). CDR3 size: 15 residues. V was trimmed by 0 bases and J by 2 bases, leaving 14 bases between them. In nucleotides, the CDR3 is TGTGCCTGGAGTGTACCACAACAGGGAACCTACGAGCAGTACTTC. Amino acids: CAWSVPQQGTYEQYF. Full variable domain (outside the CDR3, taken from reference TRBV30 and TRBJ2-7): SQTIHQWPATLVQPVGSPLSLECTVEGTSNPNLYWYRQAAGRGLQLLFYSVGIGQISSEVPQNLSASRPQDRQFILSSKKLLLSDSGFYLCAWSVPQQGTYEQYFGPGTRLTVT.

This sequence joins TRBV28 and TRBJ1-4; 8 nucleotides match TRBD1. J gave up 3 bases and V 3 bases, and 9 bases lay outside the gene matches. Germline V lookup: CDR1 MDHEN, CDR2 SYDVKM. This CDR3 contains 17 residues. The CDR3 loop reads CASSLSGGGTANEKLFF. The CDR3 nucleotides are TGTGCCAGCAGTTTGTCAGGGGGCGGTACAGCTAATGAAAAACTGTTTTTT.

The chain links TRBV6-5 to TRBJ1-2; D might be TRBD1 (5 bases). The V gene's germline CDR1 is MNHEY and CDR2 SVGAGI. V lost 5 bases and J 2 bases, leaving 15 bases between the germline ends. The CDR3 extends over 15 amino acids. CDR3 coding DNA: TGTGCCAGCAGTCCCGATTTGACAGTCAACTATGGCTACACCTTC. It codes for CASSPDLTVNYGYTF.

The rearrangement links TRBV9 to TRBJ2-1, with 11 bases aligning to TRBD2. The J segment lost 10 bases and the V segment lost 0 bases, leaving 6 bases of the junction unmatched. Germline V gene data show CDR1 as SGDLS and CDR2 as YYNGEE. The CDR3 is 15 residues long. The chain's CDR3 is CASSVGSGRALEQFF. In DNA form, the CDR3 reads TGTGCCAGCAGCGTAGGTAGCGGGAGGGCCCTAGAGCAGTTCTTC. The full variable domain, its missing parts supplied by reference TRBV9 and TRBJ2-1, is DSGVTQTPKHLITATGQRVTLRCSPRSGDLSVYWYQQSLDQGLQFLIQYYNGEERAKGNILERFSAQQFPDLHSELNLSSLELGDSALYFCASSVGSGRALEQFFGPGTRLTVL.

The genes are TRBV18 and TRBJ2-2; 8 nucleotides align to TRBD1. Trimming removed 3 bases from V and 1 base from J; junction bases left unmatched: 13. Germline lookup yields CDR1 KGHSH and CDR2 LQKENI. This CDR3 spans 19 amino acids. The CDR3 region is CASSPGGPGQAVNTGELFF. In DNA form, the CDR3 reads TGTGCCAGCTCACCTGGGGGACCGGGACAGGCCGTGAACACCGGGGAGCTGTTTTTT. Full variable domain (rest looked up from reference TRBV18 and TRBJ2-2): NAGVMQNPRHLVRRRGQEARLRCSPMKGHSHVYWYRQLPEEGLKFMVYLQKENIIDESGMPKERFSAEFPKEGPSILRIQQVVRGDSAAYFCASSPGGPGQAVNTGELFFGEGSRLTVL.

V and J are TRBV4-2 and TRBJ1-1; perhaps TRBD1 as D (6 bases). V dropped 0 bases and J dropped 5 bases, with 13 bases sitting between them. The CDR3 loop spans 15 amino acids. Germline values: CDR1 LGHNA, CDR2 YNFKEQ. CDR3 amino acids: CASSQDGGRGTEAFF. DNA of the CDR3: TGTGCCAGCAGCCAAGATGGGGGGAGGGGGACTGAAGCTTTCTTT.

J is TRBJ2-1 and V is TRBV27; 11 bases map to TRBD2. This CDR3 has 18 residues. Trimming cost V 1 base and J 0 bases; bases outside gene matches: 5. CDR1 is MNHEY and CDR2 is SMNVEV in the germline V gene (reference sequence). The CDR3 DNA is TGTGCCAGCAGTTTATTATGGACTAGCGGGTACTCCTACAATGAGCAGTTCTTC. Its protein product is CASSLLWTSGYSYNEQFF.

This clone qualifies as medium-sized. V gene TRBV6-4 combines with J gene TRBJ2-1; D is possibly TRBD1 (6 bases). V was trimmed by 4 bases and J by 0 bases, leaving 10 bases between them. The CDR3 spans 15 residues. The germline gives CDR1 MRHNA, CDR2 SNTAGT. This chain's CDR3 is CASSAQDSSYNEQFF. For the CDR3, the DNA is TGTGCCAGCAGTGCTCAGGACAGCTCCTACAATGAGCAGTTCTTC.

This clone was counted once. V and J are TRBV27 and TRBJ2-1, with 9 bases identical to TRBD1. V lost 5 bases, J lost 4 bases, and 6 bases stayed unmatched. The length of the CDR3 is 15 residues. CDR1 is MNHEY and CDR2 is SMNVEV in the germline V gene (reference sequence). The chain's CDR3 is CASSRRQGVYNEQFF. In nucleotides, the CDR3 is TGTGCCAGCAGTCGGAGACAGGGGGTTTACAATGAGCAGTTCTTC.

In its sample, this clone was seen a few times. The chain joins TRBV30 to TRBJ1-1, with no clear D. The germline V gene has CDR1 GTSNPN and CDR2 SVGIG (reference sequence). The CDR3 is 13 residues long. Trimming shortened V by 2 bases and J by 3 bases, and 10 bases separated the two germline ends. The CDR3 region is CAWSPNSHTEAFF. DNA for the CDR3: TGTGCCTGGAGTCCTAACTCGCACACTGAAGCTTTCTTT.

Here the CDR3 reads CASSIGLAGGEQYF. As DNA, the CDR3 is TGTGCCAGTAGTATAGGCCTAGCGGGAGGCGAGCAGTACTTC. This chain links TRBV19 with TRBJ2-7, with TRBD2 matching over 11 bases. Looked up from germline, CDR1 is LNHDA and CDR2 is SQIVND (reference sequence). The CDR3 length is 14 residues. With V trimmed by 1 base and J by 6 bases, 2 bases remained unmatched.